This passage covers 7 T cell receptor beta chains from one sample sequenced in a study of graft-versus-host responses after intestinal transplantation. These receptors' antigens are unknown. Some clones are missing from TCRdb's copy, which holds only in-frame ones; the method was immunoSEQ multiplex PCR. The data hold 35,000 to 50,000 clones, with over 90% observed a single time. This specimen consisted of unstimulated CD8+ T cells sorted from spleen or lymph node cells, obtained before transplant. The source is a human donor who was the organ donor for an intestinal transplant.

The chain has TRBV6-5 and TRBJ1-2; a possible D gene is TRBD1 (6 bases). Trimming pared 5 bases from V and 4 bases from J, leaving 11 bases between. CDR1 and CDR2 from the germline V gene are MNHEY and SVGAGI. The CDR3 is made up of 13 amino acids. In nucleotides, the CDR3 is TGTGCCAGCAGTCACCGGGGGCTCTATGGCTACACCTTC. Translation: CASSHRGLYGYTF.

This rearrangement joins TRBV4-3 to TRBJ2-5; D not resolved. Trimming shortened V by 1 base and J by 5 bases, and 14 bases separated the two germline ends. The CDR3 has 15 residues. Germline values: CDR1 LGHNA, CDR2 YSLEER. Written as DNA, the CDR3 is TGCGCCAGCAGCCAAGGCCGCTCGCGATGGGAGACCCAGTACTTC. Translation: CASSQGRSRWETQYF.

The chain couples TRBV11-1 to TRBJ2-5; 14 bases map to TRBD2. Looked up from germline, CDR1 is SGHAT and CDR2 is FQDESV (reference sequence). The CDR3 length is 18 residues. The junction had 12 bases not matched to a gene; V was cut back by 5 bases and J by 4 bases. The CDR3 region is CASSPGQGLAGVGETQYF. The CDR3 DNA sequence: TGTGCCAGCAGCCCGGGGCAGGGACTAGCGGGGGTAGGAGAGACCCAGTACTTC.

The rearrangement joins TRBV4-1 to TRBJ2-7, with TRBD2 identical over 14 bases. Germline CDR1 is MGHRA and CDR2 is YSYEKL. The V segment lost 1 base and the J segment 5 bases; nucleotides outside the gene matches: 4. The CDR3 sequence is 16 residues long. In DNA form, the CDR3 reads TGCGCCAGCAGCCAAGGGACTAGCGGGGGGCGAGACGAGCAGTACTTC. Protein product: CASSQGTSGGRDEQYF.

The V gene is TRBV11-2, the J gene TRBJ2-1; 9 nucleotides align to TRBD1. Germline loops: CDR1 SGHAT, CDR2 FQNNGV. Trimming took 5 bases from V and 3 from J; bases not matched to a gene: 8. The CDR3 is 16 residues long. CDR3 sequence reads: CASSLWTGAFYNEQFF. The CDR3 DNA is TGTGCCAGCAGCCTATGGACAGGGGCCTTCTACAATGAGCAGTTCTTC. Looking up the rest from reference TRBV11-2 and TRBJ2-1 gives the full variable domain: EAGVAQSPRYKIIEKRQSVAFWCNPISGHATLYWYQQILGQGPKLLIQFQNNGVVDDSQLPKDRFSAERLKGVDSTLKIQPAKLEDSAVYLCASSLWTGAFYNEQFFGPGTRLTVL.

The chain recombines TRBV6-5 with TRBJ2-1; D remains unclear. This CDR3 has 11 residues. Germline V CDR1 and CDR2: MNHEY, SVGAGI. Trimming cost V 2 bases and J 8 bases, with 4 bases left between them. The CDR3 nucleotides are TGTGCCAGCAGTTACAGGGATGAGCAGTTCTTC. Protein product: CASSYRDEQFF.

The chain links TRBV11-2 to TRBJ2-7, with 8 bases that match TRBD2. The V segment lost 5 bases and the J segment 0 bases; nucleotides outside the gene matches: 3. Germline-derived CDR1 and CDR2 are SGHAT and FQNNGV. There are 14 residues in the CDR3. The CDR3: CASSGGLASYEQYF. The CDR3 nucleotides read TGTGCCAGCAGCGGAGGACTAGCCTCCTACGAGCAGTACTTC. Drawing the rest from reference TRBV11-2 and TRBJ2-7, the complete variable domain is EAGVAQSPRYKIIEKRQSVAFWCNPISGHATLYWYQQILGQGPKLLIQFQNNGVVDDSQLPKDRFSAERLKGVDSTLKIQPAKLEDSAVYLCASSGGLASYEQYFGPGTRLTVT.